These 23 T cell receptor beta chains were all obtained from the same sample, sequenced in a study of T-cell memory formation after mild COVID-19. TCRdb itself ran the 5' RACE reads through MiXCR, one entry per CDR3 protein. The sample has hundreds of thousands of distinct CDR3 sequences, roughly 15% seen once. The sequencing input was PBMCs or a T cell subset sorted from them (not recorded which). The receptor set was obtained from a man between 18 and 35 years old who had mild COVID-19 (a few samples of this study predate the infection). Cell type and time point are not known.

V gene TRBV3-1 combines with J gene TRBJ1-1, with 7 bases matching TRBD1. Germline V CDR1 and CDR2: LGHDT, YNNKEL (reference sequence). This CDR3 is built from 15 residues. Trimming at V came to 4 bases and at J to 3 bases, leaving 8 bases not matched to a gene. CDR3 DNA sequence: TGTGCCAGCAGCCGTTGGGACAGCCGATACACTGAAGCTTTCTTT. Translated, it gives CASSRWDSRYTEAFF.

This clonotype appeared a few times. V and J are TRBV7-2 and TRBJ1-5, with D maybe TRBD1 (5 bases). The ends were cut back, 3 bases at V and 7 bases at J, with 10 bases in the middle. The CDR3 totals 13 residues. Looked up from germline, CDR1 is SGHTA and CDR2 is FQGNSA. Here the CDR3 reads CASSFRASQPQHF. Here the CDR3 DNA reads TGTGCCAGCAGCTTCAGGGCTTCCCAGCCCCAGCATTTT.

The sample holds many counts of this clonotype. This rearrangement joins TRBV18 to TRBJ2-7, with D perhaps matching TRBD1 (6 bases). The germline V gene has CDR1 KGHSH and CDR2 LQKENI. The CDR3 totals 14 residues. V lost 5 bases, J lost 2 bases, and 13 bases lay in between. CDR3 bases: TGTGCCAGCTCAGAAAAACAGGGCCCCTACGAGCAGTACGTC. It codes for CASSEKQGPYEQYV.

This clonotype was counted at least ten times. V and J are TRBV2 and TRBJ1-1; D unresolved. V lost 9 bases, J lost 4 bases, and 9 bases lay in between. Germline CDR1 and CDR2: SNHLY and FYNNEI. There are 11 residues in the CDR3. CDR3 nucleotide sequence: TGTGCCAGTGGGAAAGGCACTGAAGCTTTCTTT. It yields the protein CASGKGTEAFF.

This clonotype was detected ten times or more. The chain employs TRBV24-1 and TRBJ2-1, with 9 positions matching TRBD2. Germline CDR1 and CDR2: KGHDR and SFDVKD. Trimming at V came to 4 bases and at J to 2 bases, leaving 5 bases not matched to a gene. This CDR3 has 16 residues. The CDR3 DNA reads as TGTGCCACCAGTGACAATAGCGGGGGCGCCTACAATGAGCAGTTCTTC. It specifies CATSDNSGGAYNEQFF.

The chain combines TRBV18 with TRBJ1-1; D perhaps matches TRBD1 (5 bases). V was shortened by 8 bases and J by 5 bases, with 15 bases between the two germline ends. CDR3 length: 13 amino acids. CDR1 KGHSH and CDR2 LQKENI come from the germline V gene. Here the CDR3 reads CASQRLGVTEAFF. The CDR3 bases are TGTGCCAGCCAACGACTGGGGGTGACTGAAGCTTTCTTT.

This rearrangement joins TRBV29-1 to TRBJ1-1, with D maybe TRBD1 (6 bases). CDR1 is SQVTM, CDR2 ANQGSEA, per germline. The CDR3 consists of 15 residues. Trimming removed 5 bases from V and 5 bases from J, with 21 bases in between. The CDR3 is CSVRVNRELGTEAFF. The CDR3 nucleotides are TGCAGCGTTCGTGTCAACAGGGAACTAGGAACTGAAGCTTTCTTT.

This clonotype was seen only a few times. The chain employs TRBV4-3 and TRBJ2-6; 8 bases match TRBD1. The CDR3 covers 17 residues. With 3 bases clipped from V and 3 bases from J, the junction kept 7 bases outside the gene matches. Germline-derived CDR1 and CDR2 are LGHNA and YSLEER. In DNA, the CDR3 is TGCGCCAGCAGCCATACTCAGGGGGCCGTTGGGGCCAACGTCCTGACTTTC. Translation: CASSHTQGAVGANVLTF.

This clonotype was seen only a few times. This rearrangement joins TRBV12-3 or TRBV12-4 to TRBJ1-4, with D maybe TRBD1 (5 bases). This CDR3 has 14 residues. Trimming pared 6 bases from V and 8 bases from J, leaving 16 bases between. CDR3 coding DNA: TGTGCCAGCAGGAGGGGCGACCCTCTCGAAAAACTGTTTTTT. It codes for CASRRGDPLEKLFF.

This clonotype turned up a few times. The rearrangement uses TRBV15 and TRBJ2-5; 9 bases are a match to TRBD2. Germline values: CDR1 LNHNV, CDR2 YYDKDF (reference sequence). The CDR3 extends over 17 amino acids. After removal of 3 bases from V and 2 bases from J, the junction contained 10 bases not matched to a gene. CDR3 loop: CATSSQLLAGLQETQYF. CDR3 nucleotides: TGTGCCACCAGCAGTCAACTTCTAGCGGGGCTTCAAGAGACCCAGTACTTC.

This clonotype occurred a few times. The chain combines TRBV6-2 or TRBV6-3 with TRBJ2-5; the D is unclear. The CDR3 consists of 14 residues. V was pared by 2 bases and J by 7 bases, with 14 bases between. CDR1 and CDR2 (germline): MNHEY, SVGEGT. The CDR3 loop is CASSYNVRLATQYF. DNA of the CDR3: TGTGCCAGCAGTTACAATGTCCGGTTGGCGACCCAGTACTTC.

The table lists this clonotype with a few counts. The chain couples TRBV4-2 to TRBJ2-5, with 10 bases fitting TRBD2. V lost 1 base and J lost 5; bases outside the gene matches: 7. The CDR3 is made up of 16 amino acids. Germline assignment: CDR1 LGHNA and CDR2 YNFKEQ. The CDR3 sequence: CASSQGGLAGVETQYF. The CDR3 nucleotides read TGTGCCAGCAGCCAAGGAGGGCTAGCGGGGGTCGAGACCCAGTACTTC.

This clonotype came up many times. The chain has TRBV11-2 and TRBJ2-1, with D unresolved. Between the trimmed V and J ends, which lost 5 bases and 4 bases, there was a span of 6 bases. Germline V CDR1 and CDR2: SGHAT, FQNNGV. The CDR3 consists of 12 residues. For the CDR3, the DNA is TGTGCCAGCAGCAAAGAATACAATGAGCAGTTCTTC. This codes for CASSKEYNEQFF.

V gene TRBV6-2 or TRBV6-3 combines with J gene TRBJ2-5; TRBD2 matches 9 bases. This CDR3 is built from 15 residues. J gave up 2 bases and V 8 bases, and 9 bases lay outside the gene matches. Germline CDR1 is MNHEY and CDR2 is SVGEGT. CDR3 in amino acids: CASADPLAGQETQYF. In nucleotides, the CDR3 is TGTGCCAGCGCCGACCCTCTAGCGGGGCAAGAGACCCAGTACTTC.

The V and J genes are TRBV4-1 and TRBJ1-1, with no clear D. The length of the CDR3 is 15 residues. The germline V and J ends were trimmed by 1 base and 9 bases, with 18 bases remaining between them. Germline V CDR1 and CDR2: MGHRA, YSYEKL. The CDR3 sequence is CASSQVDGRIWKAFF. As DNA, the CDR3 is TGCGCCAGCAGCCAAGTCGACGGGAGGATCTGGAAAGCTTTCTTT.

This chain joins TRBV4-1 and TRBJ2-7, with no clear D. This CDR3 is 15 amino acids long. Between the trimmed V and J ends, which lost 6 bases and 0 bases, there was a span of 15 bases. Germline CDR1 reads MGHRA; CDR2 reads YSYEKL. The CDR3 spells CASSLVVADSYEQYF. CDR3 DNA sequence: TGCGCCAGCAGTCTCGTCGTAGCTGACTCCTACGAGCAGTACTTC.

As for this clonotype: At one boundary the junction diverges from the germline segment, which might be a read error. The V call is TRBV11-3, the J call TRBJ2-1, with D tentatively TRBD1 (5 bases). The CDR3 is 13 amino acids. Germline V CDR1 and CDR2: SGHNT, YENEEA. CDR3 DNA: TGTGCCAGCAGCTCAGGAACGACAGATCTCCCAAGCTTC. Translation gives CASSSGTTDLPSF. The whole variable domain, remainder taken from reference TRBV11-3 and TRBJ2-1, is EAGVVQSPRYKIIEKKQPVAFWCNPISGHNTLYWYLQNLGQGPELLIRYENEEAVDDSQLPKDRFSAERLKGVDSTLKIQPAELGDSAVYLCASSSGTTDLPSFGPGTRLTVL.

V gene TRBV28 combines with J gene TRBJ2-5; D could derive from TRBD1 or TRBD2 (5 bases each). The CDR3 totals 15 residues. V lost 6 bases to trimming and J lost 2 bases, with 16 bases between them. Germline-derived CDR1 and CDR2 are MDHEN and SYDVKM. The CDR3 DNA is TGTGCCAGCAGCCGAGGGGCCCGAGCGCAAGAGACCCAGTACTTC. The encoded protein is CASSRGARAQETQYF.

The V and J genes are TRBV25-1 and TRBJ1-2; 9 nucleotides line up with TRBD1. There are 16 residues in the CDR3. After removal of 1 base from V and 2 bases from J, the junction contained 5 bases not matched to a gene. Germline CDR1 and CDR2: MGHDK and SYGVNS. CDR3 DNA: TGTGCCAGCAGTGAATCGGGACAGGGCGAGAACTATGGCTACACCTTC. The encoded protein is CASSESGQGENYGYTF.

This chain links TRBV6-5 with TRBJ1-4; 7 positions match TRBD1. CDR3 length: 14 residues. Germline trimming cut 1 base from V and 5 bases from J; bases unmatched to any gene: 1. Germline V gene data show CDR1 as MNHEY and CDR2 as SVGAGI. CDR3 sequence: CASSYFRGNEKLFF. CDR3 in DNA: TGTGCCAGCAGTTACTTCAGGGGGAATGAAAAACTGTTTTTT.

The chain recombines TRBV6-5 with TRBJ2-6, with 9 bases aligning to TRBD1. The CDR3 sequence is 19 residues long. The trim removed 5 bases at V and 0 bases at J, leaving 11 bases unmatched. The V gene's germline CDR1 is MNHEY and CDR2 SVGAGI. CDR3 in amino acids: CASSKDRGDYNSGANVLTF. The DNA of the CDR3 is TGTGCCAGCAGTAAGGACAGGGGAGATTATAACTCTGGGGCCAACGTCCTGACTTTC.

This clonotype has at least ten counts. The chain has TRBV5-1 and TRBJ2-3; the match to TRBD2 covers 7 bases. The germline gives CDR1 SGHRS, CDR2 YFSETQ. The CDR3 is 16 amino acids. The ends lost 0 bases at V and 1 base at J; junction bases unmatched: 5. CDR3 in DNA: TGCGCCAGCAGCTTGGCCATGGCGGGGGGCACAGATACGCAGTATTTT. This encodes CASSLAMAGGTDTQYF.

The CDR3 bases are TGTGCCAGCAGCCCTCCGGGACAGGGGAACTATGGCTACACCTTC. This translates into CASSPPGQGNYGYTF. The V and J genes are TRBV7-9 and TRBJ1-2; 10 bases are shared with TRBD1. Germline V gene data show CDR1 as SEHNR and CDR2 as FQNEAQ (reference sequence). CDR3 length: 15 residues. With V trimmed by 5 bases and J by 2 bases, 5 bases remained unmatched.